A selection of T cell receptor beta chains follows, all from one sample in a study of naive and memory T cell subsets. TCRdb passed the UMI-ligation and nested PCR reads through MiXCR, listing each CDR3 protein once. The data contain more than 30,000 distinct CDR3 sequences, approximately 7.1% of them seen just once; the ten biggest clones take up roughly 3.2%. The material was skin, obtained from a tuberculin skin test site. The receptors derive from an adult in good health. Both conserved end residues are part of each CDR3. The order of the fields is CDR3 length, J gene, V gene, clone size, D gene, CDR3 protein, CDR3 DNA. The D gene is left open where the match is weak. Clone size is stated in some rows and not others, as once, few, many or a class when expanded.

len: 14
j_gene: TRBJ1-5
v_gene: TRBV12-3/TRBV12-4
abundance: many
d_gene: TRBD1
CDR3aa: CASSQTGSNQPQHF
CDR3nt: TGTGCCAGCAGCCAGACAGGGAGCAATCAGCCCCAGCATTTT

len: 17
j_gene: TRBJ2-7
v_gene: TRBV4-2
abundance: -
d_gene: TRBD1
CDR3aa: CASSPRTGERSSYEQYF
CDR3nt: TGTGCCAGCAGCCCACGGACAGGCGAAAGGAGCTCCTACGAGCAGTACTTC

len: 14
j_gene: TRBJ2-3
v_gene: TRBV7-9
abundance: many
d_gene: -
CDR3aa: CASSGKVQRDTQYF
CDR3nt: TGTGCCAGCAGCGGGAAGGTTCAAAGAGATACGCAGTATTTT

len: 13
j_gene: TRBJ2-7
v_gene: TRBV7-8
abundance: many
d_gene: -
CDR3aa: CASSFRTRDEQYF
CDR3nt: TGTGCCAGCAGCTTCAGGACACGCGACGAGCAGTACTTC

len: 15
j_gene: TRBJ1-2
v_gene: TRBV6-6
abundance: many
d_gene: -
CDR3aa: CASTDTPGTRYGYTF
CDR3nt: TGTGCCAGCACCGATACTCCCGGGACACGTTATGGCTACACCTTC

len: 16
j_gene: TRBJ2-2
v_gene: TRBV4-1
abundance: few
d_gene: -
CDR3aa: CASSQARDGTTGELFF
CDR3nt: TGCGCCAGCAGCCAAGCAAGGGATGGCACAACCGGGGAGCTGTTTTTT

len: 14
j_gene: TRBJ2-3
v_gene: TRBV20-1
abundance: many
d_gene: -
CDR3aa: CSAGGPTEPQSWYF
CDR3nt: TGCAGTGCTGGGGGCCCTACGGAACCCCAGTCCTGGTATTTT

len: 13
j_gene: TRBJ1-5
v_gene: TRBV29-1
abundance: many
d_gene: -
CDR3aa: CSVREDSNQPQHF
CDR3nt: TGCAGCGTTCGGGAGGATAGCAATCAGCCCCAGCATTTT

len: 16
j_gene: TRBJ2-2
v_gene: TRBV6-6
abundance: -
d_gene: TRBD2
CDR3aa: CDTSPVAGANTGELFF
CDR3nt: TGTGACACCAGTCCCGTAGCGGGGGCGAACACCGGGGAGCTGTTTTTT

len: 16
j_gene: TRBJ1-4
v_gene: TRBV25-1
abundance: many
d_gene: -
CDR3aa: CASSQEGVLGKEKLFF
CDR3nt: TGTGCCAGCAGCCAGGAGGGGGTATTGGGGAAGGAAAAACTGTTTTTT

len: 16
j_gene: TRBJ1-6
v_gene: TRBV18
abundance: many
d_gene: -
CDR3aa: CASSPAQFSYNSPLHF
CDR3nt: TGTGCCAGCTCACCTGCCCAGTTCTCCTATAATTCACCCCTCCACTTT

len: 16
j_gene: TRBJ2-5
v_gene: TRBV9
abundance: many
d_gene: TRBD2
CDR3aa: CASSASPSGGAGTQYF
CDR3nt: TGTGCCAGCAGCGCCTCCCCGAGCGGGGGGGCAGGGACCCAGTACTTC

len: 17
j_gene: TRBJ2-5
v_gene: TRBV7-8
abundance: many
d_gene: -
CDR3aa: CASIPQGAGGLQETQYF
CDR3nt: TGTGCCAGCATCCCTCAGGGGGCGGGGGGTTTACAAGAGACCCAGTACTTC

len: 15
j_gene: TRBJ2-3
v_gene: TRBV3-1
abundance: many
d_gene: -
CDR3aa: CASSSTSFPADTQYF
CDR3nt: TGTGCCAGCAGCTCGACCAGCTTCCCGGCAGATACGCAGTATTTT

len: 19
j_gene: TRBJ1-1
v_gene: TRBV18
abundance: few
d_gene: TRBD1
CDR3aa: CASSPWGTGSNSMNTEAFF
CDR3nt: TGTGCCAGCTCACCATGGGGGACAGGTAGTAATTCAATGAACACTGAAGCTTTCTTT